One and the same sample provided the 2 T cell receptor beta chains below, sequenced in a study of blood T cell repertoires in COVID-19. Generated by immunoSEQ multiplex PCR, the TCRdb table keeps only in-frame clones and is missing some. The top ten hold 1.1% of the sample, which has fewer than 250,000 clones, around nine tenths seen once. What was sequenced was peripheral blood. These receptors were obtained from a man aged 30 to 39 with acute or convalescent COVID-19.

The V gene is TRBV11-3, the J gene TRBJ2-1; 8 nucleotides line up with TRBD2. CDR1 is SGHNT, CDR2 YENEEA, per germline. Trimming cost V 2 bases and J 4 bases; bases outside gene matches: 4. This CDR3 has 15 residues. Here the CDR3 reads CASSLSGSFYNEQFF. For the CDR3, the DNA is TGTGCCAGCAGCTTAAGCGGGAGTTTTTACAATGAGCAGTTCTTC.

V is TRBV5-1 and J is TRBJ1-4; D is perhaps TRBD1 (6 bases). Germline V gene sequence: CDR1 SGHRS, CDR2 YFSETQ. The CDR3 runs to 20 residues. Trimming left V 1 base short and J 1 base short, with 23 bases between. The CDR3 loop reads CASSLNPMSRGSITNEKLFF. CDR3 bases: TGCGCCAGCAGCTTGAATCCCATGAGCAGGGGATCCATAACTAATGAAAAACTGTTTTTT.